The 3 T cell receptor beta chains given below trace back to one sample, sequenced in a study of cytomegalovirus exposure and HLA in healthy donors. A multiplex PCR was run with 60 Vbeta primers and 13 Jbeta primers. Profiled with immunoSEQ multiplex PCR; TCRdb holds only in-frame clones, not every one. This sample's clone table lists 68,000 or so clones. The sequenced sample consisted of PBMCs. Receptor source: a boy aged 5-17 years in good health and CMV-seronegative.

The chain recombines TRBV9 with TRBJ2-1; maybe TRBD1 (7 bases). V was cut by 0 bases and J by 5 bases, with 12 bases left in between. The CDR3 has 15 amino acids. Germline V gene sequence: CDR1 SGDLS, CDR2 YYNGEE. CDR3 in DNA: TGTGCCAGCAGCGTAGGCGGGACAGCACACAATGAGCAGTTCTTC. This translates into CASSVGGTAHNEQFF. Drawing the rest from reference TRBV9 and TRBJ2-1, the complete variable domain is DSGVTQTPKHLITATGQRVTLRCSPRSGDLSVYWYQQSLDQGLQFLIQYYNGEERAKGNILERFSAQQFPDLHSELNLSSLELGDSALYFCASSVGGTAHNEQFFGPGTRLTVL.

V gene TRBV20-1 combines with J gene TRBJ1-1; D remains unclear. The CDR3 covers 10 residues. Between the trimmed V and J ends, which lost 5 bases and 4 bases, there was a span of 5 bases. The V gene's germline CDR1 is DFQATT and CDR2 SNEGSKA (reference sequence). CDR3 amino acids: CSAYSTEAFF. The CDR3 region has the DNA TGCAGTGCTTACAGCACTGAAGCTTTCTTT.

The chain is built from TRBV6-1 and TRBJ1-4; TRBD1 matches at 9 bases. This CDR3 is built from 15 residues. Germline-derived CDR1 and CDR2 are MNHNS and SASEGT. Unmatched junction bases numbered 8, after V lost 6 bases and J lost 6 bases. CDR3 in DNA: TGTGCCAGCAGATCGGACAGGGGCTCGTATGAAAAACTGTTTTTT. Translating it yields CASRSDRGSYEKLFF.